A selection of T cell receptor beta chains follows, all from one sample in a study of blood T cell repertoires in COVID-19. Sequenced by immunoSEQ multiplex PCR; TCRdb stores in-frame clones only, minus some. The table records 150,000 to 200,000 clones, 75% to 95% of them present only once. Sequencing used peripheral blood. These receptors all come from a man over 45 with acute or convalescent COVID-19. Each CDR3 is given with its conserved first and last residue. A D gene is named only where the DNA matches it firmly.

d_call,j_call,v_call,cdr3_aa
.,TRBJ2-5,TRBV28,CASAGTLLQETQYF
.,TRBJ1-3,TRBV28,CASSSYSGVGNTIYF
TRBD2,TRBJ2-3,TRBV5-1,CASSLDLNSGSSTDTQYF
.,TRBJ1-1,TRBV27,CASSSLTGGGNTEAFF
.,TRBJ1-1,TRBV6-2/TRBV6-3,CASSRSISEAFF
.,TRBJ2-2,TRBV27,CASRQLGYSGSTGELFF
.,TRBJ1-2,TRBV5-1,CASSLAPGAGYGYTF
.,TRBJ1-1,TRBV5-1,CASSLRENTEAFF
.,TRBJ1-6,TRBV11-2,CASSHRGGLDSPLHF
.,TRBJ1-1,TRBV7-2,CASSLGVGTMEIGEAFF
.,TRBJ2-7,TRBV28,CASSLGGRGYEQYF
.,TRBJ1-6,TRBV4-2,CASSPAGGDNSPLHF
TRBD1,TRBJ1-1,TRBV20-1,CSARTGDEAFF
.,TRBJ1-6,TRBV2,CASTTVLGNSPLHF
TRBD1,TRBJ1-1,TRBV28,CASSLRQGRTEAFF
TRBD1,TRBJ1-5,TRBV19,CASRTGTGRNQPQHF
.,TRBJ1-4,TRBV7-9,CASSLIRDSLQAEEKLFF
.,TRBJ2-2,TRBV12-3/TRBV12-4,CASSLGLLGELFF
TRBD1,TRBJ2-4,TRBV28,CASSEGASNIQYF
TRBD1,TRBJ2-7,TRBV5-1,CASSSWTGLREQYF
.,TRBJ2-5,TRBV5-1,CASNPQGGKETQYF
TRBD1,TRBJ1-5,TRBV19,CATGTGGNQPQHF
.,TRBJ1-6,TRBV6-5,CASSYSRASPLHF
.,TRBJ1-6,TRBV19,CASIEGLGSPLHF
.,TRBJ1-6,TRBV5-6,CASSLRGTGDSPLHF
.,TRBJ1-1,TRBV19,CASSFRAGTEAFF
.,TRBJ1-1,TRBV20-1,CRGSVNTEAFF
TRBD1,TRBJ1-2,TRBV7-2,CASGSGTGMGFGYTF
.,TRBJ1-2,TRBV7-2,CASSQTNYGYTF
TRBD1,TRBJ1-1,TRBV5-4,CASSIGTGNPEAFF
TRBD1,TRBJ1-1,TRBV4-1,CASSQSGTGNTEAFF
.,TRBJ2-1,TRBV30,CAWSTTAEQFF
.,TRBJ1-3,TRBV27,CASSPYGGSGNTIYF
.,TRBJ1-2,TRBV30,CAWREDSRYGYTF
.,TRBJ1-2,TRBV6-1,CASSEGGAANYGYTF
TRBD2,TRBJ2-5,TRBV7-2,CASRSSGGAAETQYF
.,TRBJ1-1,TRBV19,CASTPGGRNTEAFF
TRBD2,TRBJ2-1,TRBV7-6,CASSYPQDLTSPHEQFF
TRBD1,TRBJ1-2,TRBV19,CASRVGTGGNYGYTF
.,TRBJ1-1,TRBV30,CAWAAGGEAFF
.,TRBJ2-5,TRBV11-2,CASSLLRETQYF
TRBD2,TRBJ2-1,TRBV2,CASRKGTSGRAQKYNEQFF
TRBD2,TRBJ2-2,TRBV27,CASSLVREGRTGELFF
.,TRBJ1-5,TRBV5-5,CASSLGVENQPQHF
.,TRBJ1-5,TRBV19,CASSTGTQGAASNQPQHF
TRBD2,TRBJ2-3,TRBV5-1,CASSYTGLAGGPPIYF
TRBD2,TRBJ2-3,TRBV6-6,CASSYSSGSTDTQYF
TRBD1,TRBJ2-5,TRBV5-6,CASSPLVVRRGGPQETQYF
.,TRBJ1-5,TRBV18,CASSPQSSQPQHF
.,TRBJ1-1,TRBV30,CAWSLQGNTEAFF
.,TRBJ2-1,TRBV30,CAWSVSVTGIFYNEQFF
.,TRBJ1-6,TRBV5-6,CASSTKRSRGSNSPLHF
.,TRBJ2-7,TRBV15,CATSRDKYSSYEQYF
.,TRBJ2-7,TRBV4-2,CASSQAAGQTYEQYF
.,TRBJ1-4,TRBV7-9,CASSLFSSNEKLFF
TRBD1,TRBJ1-2,TRBV5-5,CASSDDRGYGYTF